This T cell receptor beta chain was captured in a study of CD4 T cells in relation to SARS-CoV-2 and coronaviruses. Trimming removed 0 bases at V and 3 bases at J, with 9 bases between. Germline CDR1 LNHDA, CDR2 SQIVND (reference sequence). CDR3 length: 14 residues. Unexposed donor CD4+ T cells date from 2011-2018, before the COVID-19 pandemic. CD4+ T cells were isolated from the cells after around 11 days of culture. TCRdb keeps only in-frame clones here, not all; method: immunoSEQ multiplex PCR. The sample has roughly 31,000 clones; around 72% are singletons. For this clone: Its cognate antigen is unknown.

The material sequenced was CD4+ T cells from PBMCs, cultured in vitro. V is TRBV19 and J is TRBJ2-7; D possibly corresponds to TRBD1 (5 bases). This sequence originates from a human donor in good health. CDR3 coding DNA: TGTGCCAGTAGTATAGAGGCCAGGGACTACGAGCAGTACTTC. It is translated as CASSIEARDYEQYF.